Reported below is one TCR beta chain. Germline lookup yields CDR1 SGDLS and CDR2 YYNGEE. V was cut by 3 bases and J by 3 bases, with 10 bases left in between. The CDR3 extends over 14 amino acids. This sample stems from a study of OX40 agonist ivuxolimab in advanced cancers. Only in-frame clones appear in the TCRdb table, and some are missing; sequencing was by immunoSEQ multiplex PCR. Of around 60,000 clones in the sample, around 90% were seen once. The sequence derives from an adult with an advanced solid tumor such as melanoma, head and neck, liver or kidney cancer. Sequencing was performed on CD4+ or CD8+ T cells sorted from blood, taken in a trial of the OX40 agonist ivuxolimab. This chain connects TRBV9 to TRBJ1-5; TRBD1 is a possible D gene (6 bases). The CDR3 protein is CASSAGQINQPQHF. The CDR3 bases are TGTGCCAGCAGCGCGGGACAAATCAATCAGCCCCAGCATTTT. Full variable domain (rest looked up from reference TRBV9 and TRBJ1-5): DSGVTQTPKHLITATGQRVTLRCSPRSGDLSVYWYQQSLDQGLQFLIQYYNGEERAKGNILERFSAQQFPDLHSELNLSSLELGDSALYFCASSAGQINQPQHFGDGTRLSIL.